Presented here are 27 T cell receptor beta chains from one specimen sequenced in a study of T-cell memory formation after mild COVID-19. Via MiXCR, TCRdb re-called the 5' RACE reads, giving one row per CDR3 protein. The table shows about 270,000 distinct CDR3 sequences, with approximately 18% occurring only once. The sample consisted of PBMCs or a T cell subset sorted from them (not recorded which). These receptors were taken from a man younger than 35 who had mild COVID-19 (a few samples of this study predate the infection). Cell type and time point are not known.

The DNA of the CDR3 is TGTGCCAGCAGCCCGGGGGGGCATACTGAAGCTTTCTTT. Translation: CASSPGGHTEAFF. This rearrangement joins TRBV9 to TRBJ1-1, with D maybe TRBD1 (6 bases). The CDR3 covers 13 residues. From germline, CDR1 is SGDLS and CDR2 YYNGEE. Between the trimmed V and J ends, which lost 4 bases and 5 bases, there was a span of 12 bases.

This clonotype was recorded many times. The CDR3, as DNA: TGTGCCAGCAGCCAGAGCGGGGGGGCCGGGGAGACCCAGTACTTC. Its translation is CASSQSGGAGETQYF. V is TRBV4-2 and J is TRBJ2-5, with 10 bases aligning to TRBD2. Germline V gene data show CDR1 as LGHNA and CDR2 as YNFKEQ. The length of the CDR3 is 15 residues. The J segment lost 5 bases and the V segment lost 3 bases, leaving 6 bases of the junction unmatched.

The chain has TRBV5-1 and TRBJ2-1; no firm D call. V was trimmed by 1 base and J by 7 bases, leaving 9 bases between them. The CDR3 contains 13 residues. CDR1 and CDR2 from the germline V gene are SGHRS and YFSETQ. The CDR3 nucleotides are TGCGCCAGCAGCTTGCGGGTCGGGAATGAGCAGTTCTTC. This translates into CASSLRVGNEQFF.

This clonotype was detected a few times. The genes are TRBV6-5 and TRBJ2-5, with D perhaps matching TRBD1 (6 bases). V lost 6 bases and J lost 5, with 16 bases in between. Germline V gene data show CDR1 as MNHEY and CDR2 as SVGAGI. The CDR3 is 14 residues long. CDR3 in amino acids: CASSLTVRGETQYF. The CDR3 nucleotides are TGTGCCAGCAGCCTGACCGTGAGGGGGGAGACCCAGTACTTC.

This clonotype appeared a few times. This chain uses TRBV4-2 with TRBJ1-1, with 10 bases matching TRBD1. Germline trimming cut 4 bases from V and 5 bases from J; bases unmatched to any gene: 7. The CDR3 is 15 residues long. Germline V lookup: CDR1 LGHNA, CDR2 YNFKEQ. CDR3 bases: TGTGCCAGCAGCCGAACGGGACAGGGGCGGACTGAAGCTTTCTTT. It translates to CASSRTGQGRTEAFF.

Only a few counts were recorded for this clonotype. Here the CDR3 DNA reads TGTGCCAGCAGCCCCCGTCAGCGGGATACGCAGTATTTT. It translates to CASSPRQRDTQYF. This chain links TRBV2 with TRBJ2-3; possible D gene TRBD2, 5 bases. This CDR3 spans 13 amino acids. Trimming cost V 6 bases and J 6 bases, with 13 bases left between them. Germline-derived CDR1 and CDR2 are SNHLY and FYNNEI. Based on the CDR3 plus reference TRBV2 and TRBJ2-3, the full variable domain is EPEVTQTPSHQVTQMGQEVILRCVPISNHLYFYWYRQILGQKVEFLVSFYNNEISEKSEIFDDQFSVERPDGSNFTLKIRSTKLEDSAMYFCASSPRQRDTQYFGPGTRLTVL.

This sequence joins TRBV10-3 and TRBJ1-5, with D perhaps TRBD1 (6 bases). The CDR3 has 15 amino acids. V lost 0 bases and J lost 6, with 12 bases in between. The germline V gene has CDR1 ENHRY and CDR2 SYGVKD. The CDR3 here is CAISESGGPGQPQHF. DNA for the CDR3: TGTGCCATCAGTGAGTCAGGGGGGCCAGGTCAGCCCCAGCATTTT.

This clonotype has more than one count but fewer than ten. This rearrangement joins TRBV6-2 or TRBV6-3 to TRBJ2-5, with 7 bases matching TRBD2. This CDR3 contains 12 residues. V lost 5 bases and J lost 5; bases outside the gene matches: 2. Germline V gives CDR1 MNHEY, CDR2 SVGEGT. The CDR3 DNA sequence: TGTGCCAGCAGTGCGGGGGACGAGACCCAGTACTTC. Its translation: CASSAGDETQYF.

This clonotype came up many times. This chain links TRBV5-1 with TRBJ1-6; D not certain. Trimming removed 0 bases at V and 8 bases at J, with 6 bases between. CDR1 is SGHRS, CDR2 YFSETQ, per germline. There are 13 residues in the CDR3. The CDR3 here is CASSLDTDSPLHF. The CDR3 region has the DNA TGCGCCAGCAGCTTGGATACAGATTCACCCCTCCACTTT.

The DNA of the CDR3 is TGTGCCACCAGCAGAGATGGGGCTGGGGCCAACGTCCTGACTTTC. Protein product: CATSRDGAGANVLTF. The chain has TRBV15 and TRBJ2-6; D unresolved. The CDR3 runs to 15 residues. V shed 0 bases and J shed 2 bases, with 5 bases lying between them. Looked up from germline, CDR1 is LNHNV and CDR2 is YYDKDF (reference sequence).

This clonotype turned up a few times. The chain combines TRBV3-1 with TRBJ2-7; D is tentatively TRBD1 or TRBD2 (5 bases each). This CDR3 spans 16 amino acids. Trimming took 4 bases from V and 0 from J, leaving 16 bases between them. From germline, CDR1 is LGHDT and CDR2 YNNKEL (reference sequence). Written as DNA, the CDR3 is TGTGCCAGCAGCCCTTATACCGGGACGGTCTCCTACGAGCAGTACTTC. It translates to CASSPYTGTVSYEQYF.

This clonotype was recorded a few times. The CDR3 DNA reads TGTGCCAGCAGCTCAACGCCCGGAGAGACCCAGTACTTC. Translation: CASSSTPGETQYF. The chain couples TRBV6-2 or TRBV6-3 to TRBJ2-5; D unresolved. This CDR3 spans 13 amino acids. Germline CDR1 and CDR2: MNHEY and SVGEGT. V was clipped by 6 bases and J by 4 bases, with 12 bases between them.

This sequence joins TRBV28 and TRBJ1-1; D is undetermined. V was clipped by 6 bases and J by 11 bases, with 10 bases between them. The CDR3 is 10 residues long. CDR1 MDHEN and CDR2 SYDVKM come from the germline V gene. CDR3 amino acids: CASSRLNAFF. The CDR3 DNA reads TGTGCCAGCAGCCGCCTGAATGCTTTCTTT.

This clonotype appeared a few times. The rearrangement links TRBV2 to TRBJ2-5, with TRBD2 identical over 12 bases. CDR1 is SNHLY, CDR2 FYNNEI, per germline. V was clipped by 4 bases and J by 1 base; unmatched bases: 7. This CDR3 has 17 amino acids. This CDR3 reads CASSVPSGGVSQETQYF. The CDR3, as DNA: TGTGCCAGCAGTGTGCCTAGCGGGGGGGTCAGCCAAGAGACCCAGTACTTC. Complete variable domain (other parts from reference TRBV2 and TRBJ2-5): EPEVTQTPSHQVTQMGQEVILRCVPISNHLYFYWYRQILGQKVEFLVSFYNNEISEKSEIFDDQFSVERPDGSNFTLKIRSTKLEDSAMYFCASSVPSGGVSQETQYFGPGTRLLVL.

This chain links TRBV24-1 with TRBJ1-1, with 7 nucleotides matching TRBD1. The ends lost 4 bases at V and 6 bases at J; junction bases unmatched: 7. This CDR3 is built from 14 residues. Germline CDR1 KGHDR, CDR2 SFDVKD. CDR3 in DNA: TGTGCCACCAGTGAATCGGACAGGTCGTCTGAAGCTTTCTTT. Its translation is CATSESDRSSEAFF.

The chain carries TRBV6-1 and TRBJ1-5; weak D call: TRBD1 (5 bases). The CDR3 totals 15 residues. V gave up 6 bases and J gave up 7 bases, with 19 bases separating them. Germline CDR1 reads MNHNS; CDR2 reads SASEGT. The CDR3 sequence: CASRTDRRFAQPQHF. Written as DNA, the CDR3 is TGTGCCAGCAGGACTGACAGACGATTTGCCCAGCCCCAGCATTTT.

This clonotype was seen a handful of times. This chain links TRBV7-9 with TRBJ2-1, with D possibly TRBD1 on 6 matching bases. Germline V lookup: CDR1 SEHNR, CDR2 FQNEAQ (reference sequence). The CDR3 sequence is 15 residues long. Trimming removed 6 bases from V and 1 base from J, with 13 bases in between. CDR3 amino acids: CASRPRTASYNEQFF. The CDR3 nucleotides are TGTGCCAGCAGGCCACGGACAGCGTCCTACAATGAGCAGTTCTTC.

This rearrangement joins TRBV5-1 to TRBJ2-1; D unresolved. CDR3 length equals 13 residues. Germline lookup yields CDR1 SGHRS and CDR2 YFSETQ. Trimming removed 0 bases at V and 6 bases at J, with 7 bases between. The CDR3 DNA sequence: TGCGCCAGCAGCTTGGGCGTACCCAATGAGCAGTTCTTC. As protein: CASSLGVPNEQFF.

This clonotype was detected a few times. The chain uses TRBV5-6 and TRBJ2-7; the match to TRBD1 covers 9 bases. V was pared by 4 bases and J by 9 bases, with 8 bases of the junction left unmatched. CDR1 is SGHDT, CDR2 YYEEEE, per germline. The CDR3 is made up of 13 amino acids. The CDR3 protein is CASSTYGQGRQYF. The CDR3, as DNA: TGTGCCAGCAGCACCTATGGACAGGGGAGGCAGTACTTC.

V usage is TRBV29-1 and J usage is TRBJ1-5; D uncertain. The CDR3 has 13 amino acids. V lost 6 bases, J lost 2 bases, and 11 bases lay in between. Germline CDR1 is SQVTM and CDR2 is ANQGSEA. DNA of the CDR3: TGCAGCGTCACCGACGGCGGCAATCAGCCCCAGCATTTT. Translation: CSVTDGGNQPQHF.

This chain joins TRBV6-2 or TRBV6-3 and TRBJ1-1, with D perhaps matching TRBD1 (5 bases). Trimming took off 0 bases at V and 4 bases at J, with 18 bases between the two ends. CDR3 length: 17 residues. CDR1 MNHEY and CDR2 SVGEGT come from the germline V gene. The CDR3 is CASSYSHFDKRGTEAFF. CDR3 nucleotides: TGTGCCAGCAGTTACTCCCATTTTGACAAGAGGGGCACTGAAGCTTTCTTT.

This clonotype was counted at least ten times. This chain uses TRBV12-3 or TRBV12-4 with TRBJ2-7, with 11 bases fitting TRBD1. CDR3 size: 14 residues. V gave up 4 bases and J gave up 7 bases; unmatched junction bases: 6. The DNA for the CDR3 is TGTGCCAGCAGTTCCGGACAGGGGGCTAATGAGCAGTACTTC. This codes for CASSSGQGANEQYF.

The rearrangement links TRBV27 to TRBJ2-6; TRBD2 might be the D (5 bases). V was shortened by 5 bases and J by 2 bases, with 10 bases between the two germline ends. The CDR3 runs 15 residues. CDR1 and CDR2 from the germline V gene are MNHEY and SMNVEV (reference sequence). The CDR3 reads CASSAQRAGANVLTF. As DNA, the CDR3 is TGTGCCAGCAGTGCCCAGAGGGCTGGGGCCAACGTCCTGACTTTC.

The V call is TRBV7-9, the J call TRBJ2-5; D may be TRBD1 (7 bases). With 8 bases removed from V and 5 bases from J, the gap between germline ends came to 15 bases. From germline, CDR1 is SEHNR and CDR2 FQNEAQ (reference sequence). There are 13 residues in the CDR3. The DNA of the CDR3 is TGTGCCAGCCAACCTCAGGGGGGTGAGACCCAGTACTTC. Its protein product is CASQPQGGETQYF.

This clonotype has only a few counts. The chain recombines TRBV7-2 with TRBJ2-7, with 8 bases identical to TRBD1. Germline loops: CDR1 SGHTA, CDR2 FQGNSA. The CDR3 is 14 amino acids. J was trimmed by 4 bases and V by 5 bases; bases with no gene match: 7. The CDR3 region is CASSAGQGPYEQYF. The CDR3 nucleotides read TGTGCCAGCAGCGCAGGACAGGGTCCTTACGAGCAGTACTTC.

The rearrangement uses TRBV5-1 and TRBJ1-2; D is unresolved. Germline assignment: CDR1 SGHRS and CDR2 YFSETQ. V was shortened by 1 base and J by 7 bases, with 11 bases between the two germline ends. The CDR3 length is 13 residues. The CDR3 nucleotides read TGCGCCAGCAGCTTGTTTTTAAACACTGGCTACACCTTC. Protein product: CASSLFLNTGYTF.

This clonotype was seen many times. This chain links TRBV6-2 or TRBV6-3 with TRBJ1-1, with unresolved D. The V and J ends lost 2 bases and 0 bases respectively, with 4 bases between them. Germline CDR1 is MNHEY and CDR2 is SVGEGT. The CDR3 consists of 13 residues. CDR3 sequence: CASSYRVNTEAFF. The CDR3 DNA reads TGTGCCAGCAGTTACAGAGTGAACACTGAAGCTTTCTTT.